This T cell receptor (beta chain) comes out of a study of identical twins. Study outcomes and limitations: Within monozygotic twins, out-of-frame TCR alpha sharing was underestimated by the models. The degree of excess twin sharing was weaker in beta out-of-frame sequences. Beta clonotypes that were abundant in cord blood contained fewer insertions, a pattern absent from memory repertoires.

The sample holds a few counts of this clonotype. Its specificity is unknown. The CDR3 has 13 residues. CDR1 is DFQATT and CDR2 is SNEGSKA in the germline V gene (reference sequence). V dropped 3 bases and J dropped 5 bases, with 13 bases sitting between them. Unique molecular identifiers were present on the cDNA, which also gained a universal primer site by template switching. TCRdb re-derived calls from the 5' RACE reads in MiXCR, one entry per CDR3 protein. This sample carries some 560,000 distinct CDR3 sequences, just under 10% of them seen once, and the ten largest clones take 3%. The sample was also reused in another study, on yellow fever vaccine responses in identical twins.

The rearrangement uses TRBV20-1 and TRBJ1-1; TRBD1 might be the D (5 bases). The source of this sequence is a young woman in good health. Material for sequencing was PBMCs. CDR3 region: CSASIGDGTEAFF. In DNA, the CDR3 is TGCAGTGCTAGCATCGGGGACGGGACTGAAGCTTTCTTT.